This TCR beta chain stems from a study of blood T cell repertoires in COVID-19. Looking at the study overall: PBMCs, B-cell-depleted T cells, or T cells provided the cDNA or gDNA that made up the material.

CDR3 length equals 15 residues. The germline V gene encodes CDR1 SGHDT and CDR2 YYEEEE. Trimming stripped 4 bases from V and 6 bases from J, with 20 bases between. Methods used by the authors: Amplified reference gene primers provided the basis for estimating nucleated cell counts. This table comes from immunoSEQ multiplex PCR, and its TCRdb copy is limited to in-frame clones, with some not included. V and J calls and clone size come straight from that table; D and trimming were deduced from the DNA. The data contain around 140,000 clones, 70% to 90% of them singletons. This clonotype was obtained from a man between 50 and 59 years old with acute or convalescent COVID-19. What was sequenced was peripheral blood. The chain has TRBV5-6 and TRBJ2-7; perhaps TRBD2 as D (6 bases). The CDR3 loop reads CASSRLSGTPSEQYF. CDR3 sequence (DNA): TGTGCCAGCAGCCGCCTTAGCGGCACTCCATCCGAGCAGTACTTC.